This entry is about one T cell receptor (beta chain). It lacks a known antigen. Base quality data are lacking; no much larger clone is found one base away. This entry is derived from a study of shared clonotypes between healthy human individuals (dated by TCRdb to 2019 to 2021). Looking at the study overall: Three men and a couple of women, aged 18 to 49 years, made up the cohort. For each donor, CD4 naive and CD4 memory were each run on three plates, CD8 naive on two plates, and CD8 memory on one plate. Between about 0.94 and 8.9 billion PBMCs per donor were obtained by leukapheresis. To increase sequencing depth and limit assay-specific biases, TCR repertoire library preparation and sequencing were carried out by different laboratories using diverse techniques. To estimate repertoire size and how much clonotypes are shared between individuals, the study performed deep sequencing of blood TCR repertoires from a few healthy adults.

The donors were healthy, HIV-negative adults who had no recently reported acute infections or vaccinations. Only Caucasian adults living in Nashville, Tennessee, USA were represented among the donors. CD4+ T cells were enriched through magnetic negative selection, after which naive cells were positively selected on CD45RA and the remaining negative fraction served as the memory subset. After blood collection by leukapheresis, PBMCs were isolated using Ficoll-Histopaque density gradient centrifugation and then cryopreserved in the vapor phase of liquid nitrogen. Purity and quantity of every magnetically sorted T cell population were checked by analytical flow cytometry. Each sorted fraction had its genomic DNA isolated and then quantified by UV absorbance on a Nanodrop 2000c. Using the deep immunoSEQ assay, TCR CDR3 regions were amplified from genomic DNA by multiplex PCR. For each cell subset, the extracted genomic DNA was distributed evenly across all wells of several immunoSEQ 96-well plates, and each plate served as one replicate. Each replicate PCR for sorted subsets received about 0.2 ug genomic DNA, equal to tens of thousands of T cell genomes. Purified libraries were measured with a Qubit 3.0 fluorometer, size-checked on a Bioanalyzer 2100, and measured again with the KAPA Library Quantification kit. Every immunoSEQ 96-well plate was sequenced on a separate single-read 150-cycle Illumina NextSeq 550 flow cell. The authors processed their data as follows. Because the immunoSEQ output held only junctional sequences and lacked quality scores, the filtering could not match the filtering applied to full-length reads. Sequences were annotated with PyIR, a Python wrapper for IgBLAST v1.9, using IMGT germline references to assign V/J genes and CDR3. Reads with weak V/J assignments (E-value above 1e-6), missing CDR3, stop codons, out-of-frame junctions, or ambiguous translated residues were removed. V3J clonotypes were defined as sequences sharing the same inferred V gene, J gene, and CDR3 amino acid sequence. The percentage overlap between two repertoires was calculated by dividing the number of shared unique clonotypes by the size of the smaller repertoire. RTK rarefaction, the Chao1 estimator, and Recon v2.1 estimates of unobserved clonotypes were used to assess repertoire richness. Generation probabilities were computed with OLGA for all TCRbeta clonotypes obtained by the gDNA method from a handful of donors. In TCRdb, the immuneACCESS table is reduced to in-frame sequences with V and J assigned. These tables do not hold every clone; where another copy was compared, an unresolved V gene accounts for under half, and the others remain unexplained. V and J calls and clone size follow that table, whereas D and trimming were derived from the DNA. The sample contains roughly 2.6 million clones, around 90% of them found a single time. The ten most abundant clones make up 0.13% to 0.15% of the sample.

Trimming removed 5 bases from V and 6 bases from J, leaving 10 bases between the germline ends. The germline V gene gives CDR1 as SGHTA and CDR2 as FQGNSA. The CDR3 runs 13 amino acids, cysteine and phenylalanine included. The DNA shown is the 39-base CDR3, in frame from base 1. What the authors observed across the whole study: The genetic and exposure-history diversity represented was limited by the small number of donors. Incomplete sequencing was indicated by rarefaction of sorted-subset datasets, despite the large sequencing depth. Pairwise subsampling led to the expectation that sequencing depth would affect the degree of clonotype sharing among donors. Naive subsets generally had larger estimated clonotype richness than memory subsets did. Sampling was restricted to blood, and TCR repertoires in tissues likely differ from the TCR repertoires found in blood. Sharing across a handful of donors was observed for approximately 5% of naive CD4, 3% to 4% of naive CD8, over 2% of memory CD4, and around 0.42% of memory CD8 clonotypes. Compared with non-shared clonotypes, the clonotypes found in all four sorted-subset donors had higher generation probabilities.

This sequence was found in a man younger than 35 in good health. The chain is made from TRBV7-2 and TRBJ2-2, with the identity of the D gene unclear. What was sequenced was naive CD4+ T cells sorted from blood. What this sample's cell subset or site label stands for: CD45RA+ positively selected. The DNA sequence reads TGTGCCAGCAGCCTCCTAGAAGCCGGGGAGCTGTTTTTT. The encoded protein is CASSLLEAGELFF.